Listed below are T cell receptor beta chains from one sample, sequenced in a study of OX40 agonist ivuxolimab in advanced cancers. Method: immunoSEQ multiplex PCR; TCRdb's copy keeps in-frame clones and lacks some. Here the sample spans tens of thousands of clones, over 80% being singletons. The sample in question was CD4+ or CD8+ T cells sorted from blood, obtained in a trial of the OX40 agonist ivuxolimab. Receptors originate from an adult with an advanced solid tumor such as melanoma, head and neck, liver or kidney cancer. Each CDR3 is given with its conserved first and last residue. The D gene is left open where the match is weak. A clone size is listed for some rows: how often the clone was seen (once, few, many), or a class if it is expanded.

d_call: .; j_call: TRBJ1-5; clone_size: once; v_call: TRBV30; cdr3_nt: TGTGCCTGGAGTGATCGGGCAGTCAATCAGCCCCAGCATTTT; cdr3_aa: CAWSDRAVNQPQHF
d_call: .; j_call: TRBJ2-2; clone_size: .; v_call: TRBV4-1; cdr3_nt: TGCGCCAGCAGCCAACTCTCCGGGGAGCTGTTTTTT; cdr3_aa: CASSQLSGELFF
d_call: .; j_call: TRBJ2-7; clone_size: .; v_call: TRBV4-1; cdr3_nt: TGCGCCAGCAGCTTCACAAACGGCTACGAGCAGTACTTC; cdr3_aa: CASSFTNGYEQYF
d_call: .; j_call: TRBJ2-1; clone_size: .; v_call: TRBV6-5; cdr3_nt: TGTGCCAGCAGTTTATCAGGGGGGGCCCTTTACAATGAGCAGTTCTTC; cdr3_aa: CASSLSGGALYNEQFF
d_call: TRBD1; j_call: TRBJ2-4; clone_size: .; v_call: TRBV5-6; cdr3_nt: TGTGCCAGCAGCTTCGGGACAGGGGGCAAAAACATTCAGTACTTC; cdr3_aa: CASSFGTGGKNIQYF
d_call: .; j_call: TRBJ2-7; clone_size: .; v_call: TRBV27; cdr3_nt: TGTGCCAGCAGTTTAAAAAGCTCCTACGAGCAGTACTTC; cdr3_aa: CASSLKSSYEQYF
d_call: TRBD2; j_call: TRBJ2-1; clone_size: .; v_call: TRBV27; cdr3_nt: TGTGCCAGCAGTTTAGGGACTACTGAGCAGTTCTTC; cdr3_aa: CASSLGTTEQFF
d_call: TRBD2; j_call: TRBJ2-2; clone_size: .; v_call: TRBV28; cdr3_nt: TGTGCCAGCATCAACCTAGCGGGAGAAACCGGGGAGCTGTTTTTT; cdr3_aa: CASINLAGETGELFF
d_call: .; j_call: TRBJ2-3; clone_size: .; v_call: TRBV16; cdr3_nt: TGTGCCAGCAGCAGGGACGACACAGATACGCAGTATTTT; cdr3_aa: CASSRDDTDTQYF
d_call: .; j_call: TRBJ2-1; clone_size: .; v_call: TRBV19; cdr3_nt: TGTGCCAGTAGTCTCCCCGCTGTAGACAGTTTATCCTACAATGAGCAGTTCTTC; cdr3_aa: CASSLPAVDSLSYNEQFF
d_call: .; j_call: TRBJ2-3; clone_size: few; v_call: TRBV2; cdr3_nt: TGTGCCAGCAGTGAGGGCGGCACAGATACGCAGTATTTT; cdr3_aa: CASSEGGTDTQYF
d_call: .; j_call: TRBJ2-2; clone_size: .; v_call: TRBV5-1; cdr3_nt: TGCGCCAGCAGCTACGGGGGGCATTTTGGGGAGCTGTTTTTT; cdr3_aa: CASSYGGHFGELFF
d_call: .; j_call: TRBJ1-5; clone_size: .; v_call: TRBV7-9; cdr3_nt: TGTGCCAGCAGCGACAGCCGATTAAATCAGCCCCAGCATTTT; cdr3_aa: CASSDSRLNQPQHF
d_call: .; j_call: TRBJ2-7; clone_size: once; v_call: TRBV19; cdr3_nt: TGTGCCAGCAGGAGTGTGGTCAGTTCCTACGAGCAGTACTTC; cdr3_aa: CASRSVVSSYEQYF
d_call: TRBD1; j_call: TRBJ2-7; clone_size: .; v_call: TRBV7-2; cdr3_nt: TGTGCCAGCAGCGTCTCGGGACAGGGGGCCCACGAGCAGTACTTC; cdr3_aa: CASSVSGQGAHEQYF
d_call: .; j_call: TRBJ1-2; clone_size: .; v_call: TRBV27; cdr3_nt: TGTGCCAGCAGTTCAAGGACAGCGTATGGCTACACCTTC; cdr3_aa: CASSSRTAYGYTF
d_call: TRBD1; j_call: TRBJ1-3; clone_size: .; v_call: TRBV2; cdr3_nt: TGTGCCAGCAGTGAAGCCCAGGGGGCGGGTGGAAACACCATATATTTT; cdr3_aa: CASSEAQGAGGNTIYF
d_call: .; j_call: TRBJ2-1; clone_size: .; v_call: TRBV25-1; cdr3_nt: TGTGCCAGCCTTCGGGTCGGAGCGGGTCCGTCTGAGCAGTTCTTC; cdr3_aa: CASLRVGAGPSEQFF
d_call: .; j_call: TRBJ2-3; clone_size: few; v_call: TRBV9; cdr3_nt: TGTGCCAGCAGCGTAGAGACAGCCACAGATACGCAGTATTTT; cdr3_aa: CASSVETATDTQYF
d_call: .; j_call: TRBJ2-5; clone_size: .; v_call: TRBV29-1; cdr3_nt: TGCAGCGTGCTAGGGGGGAAATACTCATTCGAAGAGACCCAGTACTTC; cdr3_aa: CSVLGGKYSFEETQYF
d_call: TRBD1; j_call: TRBJ2-7; clone_size: once; v_call: TRBV30; cdr3_nt: TGTGCCTGGAGCCCTGGACAGGCTTACGAGCAGTACTTC; cdr3_aa: CAWSPGQAYEQYF
d_call: TRBD1; j_call: TRBJ2-7; clone_size: many; v_call: TRBV7-6; cdr3_nt: TGTGCCAGCAGCTCAGGGACAGGGTACGAGCAGTACTTC; cdr3_aa: CASSSGTGYEQYF
d_call: TRBD2; j_call: TRBJ2-3; clone_size: .; v_call: TRBV28; cdr3_nt: TGTGCCAGCAGTTTATTGGGGGAGGGAGCAGATACGCAGTATTTT; cdr3_aa: CASSLLGEGADTQYF
d_call: TRBD1; j_call: TRBJ2-7; clone_size: medium-sized; v_call: TRBV7-6; cdr3_nt: TGTGCCAGCAGCTTAATCAGGGGGCGGACCAACGAGCAGTACTTC; cdr3_aa: CASSLIRGRTNEQYF
d_call: TRBD2; j_call: TRBJ2-1; clone_size: .; v_call: TRBV25-1; cdr3_nt: TGTGCCAGCAGTGAATATAGCGGGAGGGAGCAGTTCTTC; cdr3_aa: CASSEYSGREQFF
d_call: TRBD2; j_call: TRBJ2-1; clone_size: .; v_call: TRBV7-2; cdr3_nt: TGTGCCAGCAGCTTAGGATGGGAGGGGAGCTACAATGAGCAGTTCTTC; cdr3_aa: CASSLGWEGSYNEQFF
d_call: TRBD2; j_call: TRBJ2-5; clone_size: .; v_call: TRBV2; cdr3_nt: TGTGCCAGCAGTCCTAGCGCCGGGGGGGAGACCCAGTACTTC; cdr3_aa: CASSPSAGGETQYF
d_call: TRBD2; j_call: TRBJ2-5; clone_size: once; v_call: TRBV9; cdr3_nt: TGTGCCAGCAGCGTAGACACCGGGACTAGCGGACCCGGGGAGACCCAGTACTTC; cdr3_aa: CASSVDTGTSGPGETQYF
d_call: .; j_call: TRBJ2-1; clone_size: .; v_call: TRBV9; cdr3_nt: TGTGCCAGCAGCGTAGGGCAGAGCTCCTACAATGAGCAGTTCTTC; cdr3_aa: CASSVGQSSYNEQFF
d_call: TRBD1; j_call: TRBJ2-7; clone_size: .; v_call: TRBV5-1; cdr3_nt: TGCGCCAGCAGACTGACAGGGGTAGGCGAGCAGTACTTC; cdr3_aa: CASRLTGVGEQYF